The rows below give T cell receptor beta chains drawn from one sample of a study of blood T cell repertoires in COVID-19. The method was immunoSEQ multiplex PCR; TCRdb's version includes in-frame clones alone and lacks a portion of them. The sample lists about 66,000 clones; 82% were seen once. The sequencing input was peripheral blood. The receptors shown here come from a man aged 55 to 70 with acute or convalescent COVID-19. Both conserved end residues are part of each CDR3. D genes are given only for firm matches. Not all rows give a size; the values are once, few, many and, for expanded clones, a class.

TRBJ2-2 | - | TRBV5-6 | 14 | - | CASSFTGNTGELFF | TGTGCCAGCAGTTTCACAGGGAACACCGGGGAGCTGTTTTTT
TRBJ2-2 | - | TRBV9 | 14 | - | CASSPASSPGELFF | TGTGCCAGCAGCCCAGCTAGTTCCCCCGGGGAGCTGTTTTTT
TRBJ1-2 | - | TRBV13 | 13 | once | CASSLGQEHGYTF | TGTGCCAGCAGCTTAGGACAGGAACATGGCTACACCTTC
TRBJ1-5 | - | TRBV7-2 | 14 | - | CASSLVAGNQPQHF | TGTGCCAGCAGCTTAGTGGCGGGAAATCAGCCCCAGCATTTT
TRBJ1-1 | - | TRBV15 | 14 | few | CATSGGHKNTEAFF | TGTGCCACCAGCGGCGGACATAAGAACACTGAAGCTTTCTTT
TRBJ2-5 | - | TRBV29-1 | 11 | - | CSGDSQETQYF | TGCAGCGGAGACTCCCAAGAGACCCAGTACTTC
TRBJ2-1 | TRBD2 | TRBV3-1/TRBV3-2 | 14 | - | CASSRRGGPNEQFF | TGTGCCAGCAGCCGACGGGGGGGCCCCAATGAGCAGTTCTTC
TRBJ2-3 | - | TRBV7-2 | 14 | - | CASSLAVNTDTQYF | TGTGCCAGCAGCTTAGCTGTAAACACAGATACGCAGTATTTT
TRBJ2-3 | - | TRBV9 | 16 | once | CASSVGTGLSTDTQYF | TGTGCCAGCAGCGTGGGTACAGGGTTGAGCACAGATACGCAGTATTTT
TRBJ2-3 | - | TRBV24-1 | 14 | - | CATSDLSGRDTQYF | TGTGCCACCAGTGATTTAAGCGGGCGGGATACGCAGTATTTT
TRBJ2-1 | - | TRBV4-1 | 14 | - | CASSQNRQTNEQFF | TGCGCCAGCAGCCAAAATCGACAGACCAATGAGCAGTTCTTC
TRBJ1-2 | TRBD1 | TRBV9 | 15 | - | CASSAKGTDNYGYTF | TGTGCCAGCAGCGCGAAGGGGACAGACAACTATGGCTACACCTTC
TRBJ1-2 | - | TRBV29-1 | 14 | - | CSVVSADSNYGYTF | TGCAGCGTTGTTTCGGCGGATTCTAACTATGGCTACACCTTC
TRBJ2-7 | - | TRBV29-1 | 13 | - | CSVRGGGEGEQYF | TGCAGCGTCAGAGGGGGAGGGGAAGGGGAGCAGTACTTC
TRBJ2-3 | TRBD1 | TRBV18 | 15 | once | CASSFEGAPTDTQYF | TGTGCCAGCTCCTTTGAGGGGGCCCCCACAGATACGCAGTATTTT
TRBJ1-3 | - | TRBV30 | 14 | - | CAWSGGSSGNTIYF | TGTGCCTGGAGTGGAGGGAGCTCTGGAAACACCATATATTTT
TRBJ2-2 | TRBD1 | TRBV19 | 17 | once | CASSIPQGAANTGELFF | TGTGCCAGTAGTATACCACAGGGGGCTGCGAACACCGGGGAGCTGTTTTTT
TRBJ1-4 | - | TRBV7-9 | 15 | - | CASSRDSGLHEKLFF | TGTGCCAGCAGCCGAGACTCGGGTCTTCATGAAAAACTGTTTTTT
TRBJ2-5 | - | TRBV7-2 | 14 | - | CASSWGQGQSAQYF | TGTGCCAGCAGCTGGGGGCAGGGTCAGAGCGCCCAGTACTTC
TRBJ1-5 | - | TRBV19 | 15 | - | CASSEVGHSNQPQHF | TGTGCCAGTAGTGAGGTGGGTCATAGCAATCAGCCCCAGCATTTT
TRBJ1-1 | - | TRBV18 | 13 | once | CASSRTQDTEAFF | TGTGCCAGCTCGAGGACACAAGACACTGAAGCTTTCTTT
TRBJ1-3 | - | TRBV7-2 | 15 | - | CASSIGQASGNTIYF | TGTGCCAGCAGCATAGGACAAGCCTCTGGAAACACCATATATTTT
TRBJ2-1 | - | TRBV7-9 | 17 | - | CASSLGGDWAEYNEQFF | TGTGCCAGCAGCTTAGGCGGGGACTGGGCAGAATACAATGAGCAGTTCTTC
TRBJ2-5 | TRBD2 | TRBV5-1 | 15 | - | CASSFSGGPGETQYF | TGCGCCAGCAGCTTTAGCGGGGGGCCGGGAGAGACCCAGTACTTC
TRBJ2-5 | - | TRBV10-3 | 18 | - | CAISGNRRPQGSQETQYF | TGTGCCATCAGCGGAAACCGTCGTCCTCAGGGGTCCCAAGAGACCCAGTACTTC
TRBJ2-7 | - | TRBV12-3/TRBV12-4 | 12 | once | CASSTPSYEQYF | TGTGCCAGCAGCACTCCTTCCTACGAGCAGTACTTC
TRBJ2-2 | - | TRBV3-1/TRBV3-2 | 17 | - | CASSPGSPFRDTGELFF | TGTGCCAGCAGCCCCGGCAGCCCCTTTCGGGACACCGGGGAGCTGTTTTTT
TRBJ2-3 | TRBD1 | TRBV29-1 | 14 | - | CSVAGTGGPDTQYF | TGCAGCGTGGCCGGGACAGGGGGCCCAGATACGCAGTATTTT
TRBJ1-1 | TRBD1 | TRBV6-6 | 14 | - | CASSDRGLNTEAFF | TGTGCCAGCAGTGACAGGGGGCTGAACACTGAAGCTTTCTTT
TRBJ2-3 | TRBD1 | TRBV27 | 16 | few | CASSWGQGVSTDTQYF | TGTGCCAGCAGTTGGGGACAGGGGGTAAGCACAGATACGCAGTATTTT
TRBJ1-5 | TRBD1 | TRBV19 | 14 | - | CASSETGDARPQHF | TGTGCCAGTAGTGAAACAGGGGACGCCCGGCCCCAGCATTTT
TRBJ1-6 | TRBD1 | TRBV2 | 15 | - | CASTVPGGTDSPLHF | TGTGCCAGCACTGTTCCAGGGGGGACCGATTCACCCCTCCACTTT
TRBJ1-5 | - | TRBV19 | 14 | few | CASSTDRSNQPQHF | TGTGCCAGTAGTACGGACAGAAGCAATCAGCCCCAGCATTTT
TRBJ1-1 | - | TRBV4-2 | 14 | - | CASSQEGYNTEAFF | TGTGCCAGCAGCCAGGAGGGTTATAACACTGAAGCTTTCTTT
TRBJ1-5 | - | TRBV2 | 16 | - | CASSEIGQGSNQPQHF | TGTGCCAGCAGTGAAATCGGGCAGGGTAGCAATCAGCCCCAGCATTTT
TRBJ2-2 | - | TRBV7-2 | 15 | - | CATGMGNLNTGELFF | TGTGCCACCGGGATGGGCAATTTAAACACCGGGGAGCTGTTTTTT
TRBJ1-2 | - | TRBV6-4 | 14 | few | CASRPIGLQNGYTF | TGTGCCAGCAGGCCTATCGGACTGCAGAATGGCTACACCTTC
TRBJ2-2 | TRBD2 | TRBV12-3/TRBV12-4 | 12 | - | CASSRGAGELFF | TGTGCCAGCAGCCGGGGGGCCGGGGAGCTGTTTTTT
TRBJ2-1 | - | TRBV29-1 | 14 | once | CSVRGTDGLWEQFF | TGCAGCGTCCGCGGGACAGACGGGTTGTGGGAGCAGTTCTTC
TRBJ1-5 | - | TRBV4-1 | 14 | - | CASSQGLGNQPQHF | TGCGCCAGCAGCCAAGGACTTGGGAATCAGCCCCAGCATTTT
TRBJ1-1 | TRBD1 | TRBV5-1 | 17 | - | CASSRTGGPPESTEAFF | TGCGCCAGCAGCCGGACAGGGGGCCCCCCCGAGAGCACTGAAGCTTTCTTT
TRBJ1-5 | - | TRBV5-1 | 17 | - | CASSLLQAPPSNQPQHF | TGCGCCAGCAGCTTGCTCCAGGCGCCGCCGAGCAATCAGCCCCAGCATTTT
TRBJ1-5 | - | TRBV6-1 | 16 | - | CASSEDGVGGTQPQHF | TGTGCCAGCAGTGAAGACGGCGTGGGGGGAACTCAGCCCCAGCATTTT
TRBJ1-2 | - | TRBV18 | 17 | once | CASSPRLQGIFTYGYTF | TGTGCCAGCTCACCACGGCTCCAGGGCATCTTTACATATGGCTACACCTTC
TRBJ1-3 | - | TRBV10-3 | 13 | - | CAISPDSGNTIYF | TGTGCCATCAGTCCGGACAGCGGAAACACCATATATTTT
TRBJ1-5 | - | TRBV7-9 | 13 | - | CASSPESNQPQHF | TGTGCCAGCAGCCCAGAAAGCAATCAGCCCCAGCATTTT
TRBJ2-5 | TRBD1 | TRBV6-5 | 14 | once | CASRQAGGGETQYF | TGTGCCAGCAGGCAAGCAGGGGGCGGGGAGACCCAGTACTTC
TRBJ1-3 | TRBD1 | TRBV19 | 15 | - | CASSPGQVSGNTIYF | TGTGCCAGTAGCCCGGGACAGGTATCTGGAAACACCATATATTTT
TRBJ2-3 | - | TRBV5-4 | 14 | once | CASSLGHLQDTQYF | TGTGCCAGCAGCTTGGGGCACCTTCAAGATACGCAGTATTTT
TRBJ1-3 | - | TRBV4-3 | 14 | few | CASSQDLGANTIYF | TGCGCCAGCAGCCAAGATCTGGGGGCGAACACCATATATTTT
TRBJ2-2 | TRBD2 | TRBV23-1 | 16 | - | CASTHPGGADTGELFF | TGCGCCAGCACTCATCCGGGGGGGGCGGACACCGGGGAGCTGTTTTTT
TRBJ2-1 | - | TRBV6-5 | 13 | - | CASRYGQNNEQFF | TGTGCCAGCAGATACGGACAAAACAATGAGCAGTTCTTC
TRBJ1-2 | - | TRBV19 | 15 | once | CASRFGQGRGYGYTF | TGTGCCAGTAGGTTTGGGCAGGGAAGGGGCTATGGCTACACCTTC
TRBJ1-6 | - | TRBV7-6 | 15 | - | CASSPGVGYNSPLHF | TGTGCCAGCAGTCCTGGAGTGGGCTATAATTCACCCCTCCACTTT
TRBJ2-1 | TRBD1 | TRBV11-3 | 18 | - | CASSPGTGKVLSDNEQFF | TGTGCCAGCAGCCCTGGGACAGGGAAAGTTCTTTCGGACAATGAGCAGTTCTTC